The sequence of this TCR beta chain was determined in a study of beta chain features in type 1 diabetes. General observations from the study: Type 1 diabetes patients had TCRB CDR3s that were shorter (moderately but significantly so) in all four CD4+ subsets. PCR could preferentially amplify shorter templates, alike in patients and controls. Researchers reported that naive, central memory and Treg TCRB repertoires appeared more similar in patients than in healthy donors.

Expressed TCRB transcripts were sequenced because the isolated RNA had all been reverse transcribed beforehand. Clones were sequenced by immunoSEQ multiplex PCR, and TCRdb holds only the in-frame ones, with some missing. This table has about 710,000 clones, 11% to 15% appearing once. Between the trimmed V and J ends, which lost 4 bases and 8 bases, there was a span of 18 bases. The CDR3 covers 14 residues. CDR1 and CDR2 from the germline V gene are SQVTM and ANQGSEA. This clone was seen a handful of times. The antigen remains unidentified. A single heparinised blood sample, averaging about 120 mL, was obtained per donor. Central memory, naive, regulatory and stem cell-like memory CD4+ cells were sorted by CD45RO/CCR7/CD25/CD127/CD95/CD27.

V is TRBV29-1 and J is TRBJ2-1, with D perhaps being TRBD1 or TRBD2 (5 bases each). Sequenced: naive CD4+ T cells from blood. This sequence originates from a man in his late teens or twenties with type 1 diabetes. The CDR3 spells CSVGGTARWDEQFF. Written as DNA, the CDR3 is TGCAGCGTTGGGGGGACCGCGAGGTGGGATGAGCAGTTCTTC.